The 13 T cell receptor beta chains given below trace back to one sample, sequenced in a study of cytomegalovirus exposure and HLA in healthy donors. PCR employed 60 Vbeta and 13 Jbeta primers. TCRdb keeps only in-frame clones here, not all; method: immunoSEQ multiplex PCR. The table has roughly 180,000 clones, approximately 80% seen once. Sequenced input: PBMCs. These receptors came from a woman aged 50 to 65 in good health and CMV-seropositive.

CDR3 sequence: CAISDGQGRWTEAFF. CDR3 in DNA: TGTGCCATCAGTGACGGACAGGGACGCTGGACTGAAGCTTTCTTT. J is TRBJ1-1 and V is TRBV10-3, with 8 positions matching TRBD1. The CDR3 contains 15 residues. Germline values: CDR1 ENHRY, CDR2 SYGVKD. The J segment lost 5 bases and the V segment lost 3 bases, leaving 8 bases of the junction unmatched.

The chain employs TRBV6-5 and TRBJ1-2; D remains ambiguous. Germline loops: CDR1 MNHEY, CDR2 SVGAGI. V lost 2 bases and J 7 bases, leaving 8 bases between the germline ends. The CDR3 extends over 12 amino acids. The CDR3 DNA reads TGTGCCAGCAGTTACGCCCGGGGTGGCTACACCTTC. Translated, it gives CASSYARGGYTF.

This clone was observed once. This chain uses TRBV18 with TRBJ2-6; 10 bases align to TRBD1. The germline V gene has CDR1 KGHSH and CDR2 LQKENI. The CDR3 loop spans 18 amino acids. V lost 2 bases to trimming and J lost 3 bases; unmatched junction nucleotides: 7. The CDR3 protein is CASSPTGTGVLGANVLTF. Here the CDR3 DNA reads TGTGCCAGCTCACCAACCGGGACAGGGGTTCTTGGGGCCAACGTCCTGACTTTC.

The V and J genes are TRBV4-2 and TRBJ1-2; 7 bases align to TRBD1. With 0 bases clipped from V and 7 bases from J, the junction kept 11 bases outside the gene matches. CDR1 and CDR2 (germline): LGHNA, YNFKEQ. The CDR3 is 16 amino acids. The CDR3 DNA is TGTGCCAGCAGCCAAGATCCGCATGCAGGGGGAGCTGGCTACACCTTC. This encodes CASSQDPHAGGAGYTF.

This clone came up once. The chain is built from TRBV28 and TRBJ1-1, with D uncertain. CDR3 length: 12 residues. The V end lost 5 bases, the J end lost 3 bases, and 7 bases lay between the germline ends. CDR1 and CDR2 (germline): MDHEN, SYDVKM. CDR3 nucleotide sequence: TGTGCCAGCAGTCGGGGTGACACTGAAGCTTTCTTT. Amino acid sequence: CASSRGDTEAFF. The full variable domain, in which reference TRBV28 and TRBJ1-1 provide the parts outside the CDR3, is DVKVTQSSRYLVKRTGEKVFLECVQDMDHENMFWYRQDPGLGLRLIYFSYDVKMKEKGDIPEGYSVSREKKERFSLILESASTNQTSMYLCASSRGDTEAFFGQGTRLTVV.

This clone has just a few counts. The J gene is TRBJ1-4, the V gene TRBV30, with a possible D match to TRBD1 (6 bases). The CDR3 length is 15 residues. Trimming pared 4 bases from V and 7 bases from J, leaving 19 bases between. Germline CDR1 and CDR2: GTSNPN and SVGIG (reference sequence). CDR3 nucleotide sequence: TGTGCCTGGAACCGCCTTCGGGGGGCGGGTGAAAAACTGTTTTTT. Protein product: CAWNRLRGAGEKLFF. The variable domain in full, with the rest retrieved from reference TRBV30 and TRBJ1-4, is SQTIHQWPATLVQPVGSPLSLECTVEGTSNPNLYWYRQAAGRGLQLLFYSVGIGQISSEVPQNLSASRPQDRQFILSSKKLLLSDSGFYLCAWNRLRGAGEKLFFGSGTQLSVL.

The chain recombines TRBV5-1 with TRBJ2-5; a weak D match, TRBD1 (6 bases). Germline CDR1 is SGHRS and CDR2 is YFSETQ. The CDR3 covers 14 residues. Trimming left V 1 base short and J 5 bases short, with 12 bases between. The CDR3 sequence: CASSLFRDKETQYF. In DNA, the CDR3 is TGCGCCAGCAGCTTGTTCCGGGACAAGGAGACCCAGTACTTC.

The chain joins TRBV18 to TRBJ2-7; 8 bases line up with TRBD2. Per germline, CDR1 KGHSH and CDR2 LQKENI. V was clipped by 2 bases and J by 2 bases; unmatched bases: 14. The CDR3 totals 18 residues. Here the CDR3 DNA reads TGTGCCAGCTCACCAAGGACGTCTAGCGGGCCTTCGGCCTACGAGCAGTACTTC. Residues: CASSPRTSSGPSAYEQYF.

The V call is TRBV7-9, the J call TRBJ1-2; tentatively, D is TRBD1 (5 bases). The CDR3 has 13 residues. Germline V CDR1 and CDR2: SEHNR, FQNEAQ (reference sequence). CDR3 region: CSNESAGLYGYTF. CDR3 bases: TGTTCCAACGAGTCCGCAGGGCTCTATGGCTACACCTTC.

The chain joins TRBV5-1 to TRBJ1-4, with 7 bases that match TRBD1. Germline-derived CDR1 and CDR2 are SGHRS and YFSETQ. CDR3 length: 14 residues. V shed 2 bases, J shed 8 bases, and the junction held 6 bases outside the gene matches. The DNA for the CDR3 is TGCGCCAGCAGCTTAGAGACAGGGAACGAAAAACTGTTTTTT. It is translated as CASSLETGNEKLFF. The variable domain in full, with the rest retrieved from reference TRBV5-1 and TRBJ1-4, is KAGVTQTPRYLIKTRGQQVTLSCSPISGHRSVSWYQQTPGQGLQFLFEYFSETQRNKGNFPGRFSGRQFSNSRSEMNVSTLELGDSALYLCASSLETGNEKLFFGSGTQLSVL.

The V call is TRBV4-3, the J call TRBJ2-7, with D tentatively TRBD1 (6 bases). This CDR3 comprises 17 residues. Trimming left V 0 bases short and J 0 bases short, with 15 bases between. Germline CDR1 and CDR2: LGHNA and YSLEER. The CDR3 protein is CASSQDARGQLSYEQYF. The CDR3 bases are TGCGCCAGCAGCCAAGATGCGCGAGGACAGCTCTCCTACGAGCAGTACTTC.

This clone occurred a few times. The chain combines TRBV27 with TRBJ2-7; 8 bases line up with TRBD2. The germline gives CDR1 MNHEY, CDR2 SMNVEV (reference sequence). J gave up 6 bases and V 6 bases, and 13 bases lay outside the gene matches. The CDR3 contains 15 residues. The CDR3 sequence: CASRNTGTSRFEQYF. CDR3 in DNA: TGTGCCAGCAGAAATACCGGGACTAGTCGTTTCGAGCAGTACTTC.

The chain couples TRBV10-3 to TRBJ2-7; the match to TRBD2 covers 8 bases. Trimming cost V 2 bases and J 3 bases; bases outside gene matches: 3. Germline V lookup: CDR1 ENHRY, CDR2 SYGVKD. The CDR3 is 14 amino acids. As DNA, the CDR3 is TGTGCCATCAGTGAGACTAGCGGATACTACGAGCAGTACTTC. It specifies CAISETSGYYEQYF.